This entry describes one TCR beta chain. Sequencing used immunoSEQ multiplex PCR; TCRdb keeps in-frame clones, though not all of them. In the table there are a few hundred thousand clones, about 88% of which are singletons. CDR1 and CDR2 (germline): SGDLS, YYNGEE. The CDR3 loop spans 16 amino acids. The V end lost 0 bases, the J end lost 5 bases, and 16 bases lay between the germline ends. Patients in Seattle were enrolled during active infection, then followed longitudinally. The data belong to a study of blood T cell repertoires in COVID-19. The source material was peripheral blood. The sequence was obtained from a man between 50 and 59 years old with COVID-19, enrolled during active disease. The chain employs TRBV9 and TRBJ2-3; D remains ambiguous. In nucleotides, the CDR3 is TGTGCCAGCAGCGTAGGGCACAGCCCCTCATTAGATACGCAGTATTTT. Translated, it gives CASSVGHSPSLDTQYF.